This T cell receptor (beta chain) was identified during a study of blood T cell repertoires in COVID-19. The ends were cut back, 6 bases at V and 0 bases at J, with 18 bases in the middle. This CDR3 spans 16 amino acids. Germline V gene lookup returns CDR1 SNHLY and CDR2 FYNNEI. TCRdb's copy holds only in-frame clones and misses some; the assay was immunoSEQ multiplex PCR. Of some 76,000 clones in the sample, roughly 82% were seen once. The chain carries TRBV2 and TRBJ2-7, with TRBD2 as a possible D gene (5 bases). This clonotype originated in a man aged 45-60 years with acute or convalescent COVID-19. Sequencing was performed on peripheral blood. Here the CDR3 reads CASRRERGISSYEQYF. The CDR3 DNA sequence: TGTGCCAGCAGAAGGGAGAGAGGAATAAGCTCCTACGAGCAGTACTTC. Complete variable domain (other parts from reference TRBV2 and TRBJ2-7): EPEVTQTPSHQVTQMGQEVILRCVPISNHLYFYWYRQILGQKVEFLVSFYNNEISEKSEIFDDQFSVERPDGSNFTLKIRSTKLEDSAMYFCASRRERGISSYEQYFGPGTRLTVT.